This note documents a single T cell receptor (beta chain) sequence. Its antigen remains unidentified. This record belongs to a study of Ad26.COV2.S vaccination and SARS-CoV-2 variants. Overall study context: Once, or twice with 56 days between doses, Ad26.COV2.S was given intramuscularly.

The study, taken as a whole, reports: Among vaccine recipients, spike-specific TCR breadth exceeded that of placebo recipients.

Generated by immunoSEQ multiplex PCR, the TCRdb table keeps only in-frame clones and is missing some. The sample contains about 410,000 clones, roughly 90% of which appear only once. Treatment meaning: over 15 received Ad26.COV2.S at low or high dose, single or two shots; 5 received placebo; per-sample allocation not given. Day 63 following the first vaccine or placebo injection was when the samples were taken. An 18-55-year-old adult in Boston served as donor. Built on an Ad26 vector, the vaccine expressed Wuhan-strain SARS-CoV-2 spike. Per the germline V gene, CDR1 is WSHSY and CDR2 is SAAADI. V gave up 2 bases and J gave up 2 bases, with 6 bases separating them. This CDR3 spans 13 amino acids.

The source of this sequence is a person aged 18-60 years who received the Ad26.COV2.S COVID-19 vaccine or a placebo. The specimen comprised peripheral blood, sampled in a trial of Ad26.COV2.S vaccine versus placebo. The chain couples TRBV10-2 to TRBJ1-2; no firm D call. CDR3 sequence: CASSESLNYGYTF. As DNA, the CDR3 is TGCGCCAGCAGTGAGAGTTTAAACTATGGCTACACCTTC.